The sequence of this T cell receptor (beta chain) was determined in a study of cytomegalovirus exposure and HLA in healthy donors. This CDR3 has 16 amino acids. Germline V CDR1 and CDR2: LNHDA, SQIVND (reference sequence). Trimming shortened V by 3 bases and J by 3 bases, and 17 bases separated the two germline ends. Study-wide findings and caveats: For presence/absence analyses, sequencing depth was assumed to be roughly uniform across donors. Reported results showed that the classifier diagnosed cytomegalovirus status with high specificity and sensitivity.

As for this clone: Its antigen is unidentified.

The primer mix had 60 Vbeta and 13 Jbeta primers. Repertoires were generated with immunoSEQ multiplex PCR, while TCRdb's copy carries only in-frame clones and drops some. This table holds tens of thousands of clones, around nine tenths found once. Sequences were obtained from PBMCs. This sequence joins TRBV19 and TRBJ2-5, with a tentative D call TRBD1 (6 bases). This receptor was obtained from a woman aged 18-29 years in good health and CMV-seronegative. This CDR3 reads CASSIVPGKGEETQYF. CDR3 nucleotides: TGTGCCAGTAGTATCGTCCCAGGGAAGGGGGAAGAGACCCAGTACTTC.